This is a list of T cell receptor beta chains from one sample in a study of T cells in Graves' hyperthyroidism and ophthalmopathy. TCRdb processed the multiplex PCR reads anew with MiXCR; each CDR3 protein has one entry. The table has about 95,000 distinct CDR3 sequences, approximately 39% seen once. The sample taken for sequencing was peripheral blood or thyroid tissue (not recorded which). These receptors all come from a woman under 40 with Graves' hyperthyroidism. The CDR3 runs from the conserved cysteine through the conserved F or W. The D gene is left open where the match is weak. Expanded clones get a size class; other rows say once, few or many, or leave the size out.

DNA | CDR3 | size | V | D | J
TGTGCCAGCAGCCATAGCTGGTCCTACGAGCAGTACTTC | CASSHSWSYEQYF | - | TRBV4-2 | - | TRBJ2-7
TGCAGTCACGAGACTAGCGGAGGCGGGACCCAGTACTTC | CSHETSGGGTQYF | many | TRBV20-1 | TRBD2 | TRBJ2-5
TGTGCCATCAGGGCCGCAGGGGGCGACTATGGCTACACCTTC | CAIRAAGGDYGYTF | many | TRBV10-3 | TRBD1 | TRBJ1-2
TGCAGTGCTGGGACAGCTAATGAAAAACTGTTTTTT | CSAGTANEKLFF | many | TRBV20-1 | TRBD1 | TRBJ1-4
TGTGCCAGCTCACCACCTAAGTCCAGACGTGGTGAAAAACTGTTTTTT | CASSPPKSRRGEKLFF | few | TRBV6-6 | - | TRBJ1-4
TGCAGTGCTAGGCCCGGGACTAGTGGTCGCGAGCAGTACTTC | CSARPGTSGREQYF | few | TRBV20-1 | TRBD2 | TRBJ2-7
TGTGCCAGCAGTGAAGAATGGTGGGAGACCCAGTACTTC | CASSEEWWETQYF | many | TRBV25-1 | - | TRBJ2-5
TGTGCCAGCAGCCTCCGGGACACTGAAGCTTTCTTT | CASSLRDTEAFF | - | TRBV5-5 | - | TRBJ1-1
TGTGCCAGCAGCGCGTCCCGAGAAGACGAGCAGTACTTC | CASSASREDEQYF | many | TRBV9 | - | TRBJ2-7
TGTGCCAGCAGTTTATCTAGCCCATCCACAGATACGCAGTATTTT | CASSLSSPSTDTQYF | - | TRBV27 | - | TRBJ2-3
TGTGCCAGCAGCCCCCCGACAGGATGGGAGCAGTACTTC | CASSPPTGWEQYF | many | TRBV9 | - | TRBJ2-7
TGTGCCACCAGTGTTGGAGTGATGCCCGACACTGAAGCTTTCTTT | CATSVGVMPDTEAFF | many | TRBV24-1 | - | TRBJ1-1
TGCAGCGTTCGACAGGGAACAGATACGCAGTATTTT | CSVRQGTDTQYF | once | TRBV29-1 | TRBD1 | TRBJ2-3
TGTGCCAGCAGCTGGATCTCTGCCGGGGCCAACGTCCTGACTTTC | CASSWISAGANVLTF | - | TRBV7-2 | - | TRBJ2-6
TGTGCCAGCAGTACACAGGGGTTACAGCCCCAGCATTTT | CASSTQGLQPQHF | many | TRBV6-5 | TRBD1 | TRBJ1-5
TGCGCCAGCAGCCAACCCTCGGTCTTCTTGGAGACCCAGCACTTC | CASSQPSVFLETQHF | - | TRBV4-3 | - | TRBJ2-5
TGTGCCAGCAGTGTAACTAGCGGGAGCACAGATACGCAGTATTTT | CASSVTSGSTDTQYF | - | TRBV6-4 | TRBD2 | TRBJ2-3
TGTGCCATCCGGGGTGCGGGCACTGAAGCTTTCTTT | CAIRGAGTEAFF | few | TRBV10-3 | - | TRBJ1-1
TGTGCCAGCAGCTTAGCCGGGGGGGTCTCCTACGAGCAGTACTTC | CASSLAGGVSYEQYF | once | TRBV7-6 | TRBD2 | TRBJ2-7
TGTGCCAGCAGCATGGCGGACAGCCCGAATCAGCCCCAGCATTTT | CASSMADSPNQPQHF | many | TRBV5-5 | - | TRBJ1-5
TGTGCCAGCAGTAGCCATAGCAATCAGCCCCAGCATTTT | CASSSHSNQPQHF | many | TRBV11-2 | - | TRBJ1-5
TGTGCCAGCAGTCCGGTGGGAGTCCACGAGCAGTACTTC | CASSPVGVHEQYF | many | TRBV6-5 | - | TRBJ2-7
TGTGCCAGCAGCTTGGAGGGTTTTGAAGCTTTCTTT | CASSLEGFEAFF | many | TRBV5-5 | - | TRBJ1-1
TGCAGTGCTAGATTTGTGGGCTTTGCCACCTATGGCTACACCTTC | CSARFVGFATYGYTF | many | TRBV20-1 | - | TRBJ1-2
TGCAGTGCTAGAGTAGATAGCAATCAGCCCCAGCATTTT | CSARVDSNQPQHF | many | TRBV20-1 | - | TRBJ1-5
TGTGCCAGCAGCTTAGGCCCTAGCAGCTCAGATACGCAGTATTTT | CASSLGPSSSDTQYF | many | TRBV7-3 | - | TRBJ2-3
TGTGCCAGCAGTTTGACAACAGGGCCTTCCTACGAGCAGTACTTC | CASSLTTGPSYEQYF | once | TRBV2 | - | TRBJ2-7
TGTGCCAGCAGCTTAACAGGGATCGCTGGAAACACCATATATTTT | CASSLTGIAGNTIYF | - | TRBV7-9 | - | TRBJ1-3
TGTGCCAGCAGTGAGGTCCCTACCGGGGCAGGGGAGACCCAGTACTTC | CASSEVPTGAGETQYF | - | TRBV6-1 | - | TRBJ2-5
TGTGCCAGCCCCCAGGGGTCTGCCTACGAGCAGTACTTC | CASPQGSAYEQYF | - | TRBV7-2 | - | TRBJ2-7
TGTGCCAGCAGTGCCGCCGGACTAGCGGGTGTATGGTTC | CASSAAGLAGVWF | - | TRBV28 | TRBD2 | TRBJ2-7
TGTGCCAGCAGCACCGACGCGGCACACGAAGCTTTCTTT | CASSTDAAHEAFF | many | TRBV7-9 | - | TRBJ1-1
TGTGCCAGCAGTTACTCGCAGGGGGTCGAGTACTTC | CASSYSQGVEYF | many | TRBV6-5 | TRBD1 | TRBJ2-7
TGTGCCAGCAGCTTAGCGGGAGGAGGAGAGACCCAGTACTTC | CASSLAGGGETQYF | many | TRBV7-9 | - | TRBJ2-5
TGCGCCAGCAGTGTCGTTACTAGCACAGATACGCAGTATTTT | CASSVVTSTDTQYF | - | TRBV10-2 | - | TRBJ2-3
TGTGCCATCAGTGGACTAGCGGCCACCCATACCGGGGAGCTGTTTTTT | CAISGLAATHTGELFF | many | TRBV10-3 | TRBD2 | TRBJ2-2
TGTGCCAGCTCCGACTCCCCCTCCTACGAGCAGTACTTC | CASSDSPSYEQYF | many | TRBV18 | - | TRBJ2-7
TGTGCCAGCAGGGGAGCGGGAGTCCCGGCCGGGGAGCTGTTTTTT | CASRGAGVPAGELFF | many | TRBV6-5 | TRBD2 | TRBJ2-2
TGCGCCAGCAGCAGCCCACCGGGAGAGACCCAGTACTTC | CASSSPPGETQYF | - | TRBV5-1 | - | TRBJ2-5
TGTGCCAGCAGCTGGGGGGACAGGGAGCTGTTTTTT | CASSWGDRELFF | - | TRBV7-3 | - | TRBJ2-2
TGTGCCAGCAGCCAAGGGTTAGGGCCCCTCGCTGAAGCTTTCTTT | CASSQGLGPLAEAFF | many | TRBV14 | - | TRBJ1-1
TGCAGTGCTTCTCGGGGGCGCAGAGCTTTCTTT | CSASRGRRAFF | once | TRBV20-1 | - | TRBJ1-1
TGTGCCAGCAGTTTACAGGGAAGGTCCAATTCACCCCTCCACTTT | CASSLQGRSNSPLHF | many | TRBV6-5 | - | TRBJ1-6
TGTGCCTGGAGCGGGGGCCTGCCGGGACAGCCCCAGCATTTT | CAWSGGLPGQPQHF | - | TRBV30 | - | TRBJ1-5
TGTGCCAGCACCTCCGGACAGGGCTTCACCGGGGAGCTGTTTTTT | CASTSGQGFTGELFF | many | TRBV6-6 | TRBD1 | TRBJ2-2
TGTGCCAGCAGCGTAGGCTCGGGTCAGCCCCAGCATTTT | CASSVGSGQPQHF | many | TRBV9 | - | TRBJ1-5
TGTGCCATCAGTGGTTTCCTGAGCTCCTACAATGAGCAGTTCTTC | CAISGFLSSYNEQFF | - | TRBV10-3 | - | TRBJ2-1
TGTGCCAGCAGCCCTAGCGTGGGGCGGGAAACCTACGAGCAGTACTTC | CASSPSVGRETYEQYF | many | TRBV7-2 | - | TRBJ2-7
TGTGCCAGCAAACACCAGAGGGAGGCGGGGGCCCAGTACTTC | CASKHQREAGAQYF | many | TRBV6-5 | TRBD2 | TRBJ2-5
TGCAGTGGGGACGGCAGTTACACTGAAGCTTTCTTT | CSGDGSYTEAFF | many | TRBV20-1 | - | TRBJ1-1
TGTGCCACCAGCGCCTCCAGGGGACGGGGGGATACGCAGTATTTT | CATSASRGRGDTQYF | many | TRBV15 | - | TRBJ2-3
TGTGCCAGCAGCTTCTTAGCGGGAGGAGGAGAGACCCAGTACTTC | CASSFLAGGGETQYF | few | TRBV7-9 | TRBD2 | TRBJ2-5
TGCAGTGCTAGCCCCGCAACTAGCGGAACAGATACGCAGTATTTT | CSASPATSGTDTQYF | many | TRBV20-1 | TRBD2 | TRBJ2-3
TGCGCCAGCAGCCCGAGCGACGAGACCCAGTACTTC | CASSPSDETQYF | many | TRBV5-1 | - | TRBJ2-5
TGTGCCAGCAGCGTTGCCCCCGGGACTAGCGGGAGTTGGCAGTACTTC | CASSVAPGTSGSWQYF | many | TRBV5-5 | TRBD2 | TRBJ2-7
TGCAGCGTTGTGGGGGGAACGGGCACTGAAGCTTTCTTT | CSVVGGTGTEAFF | few | TRBV29-1 | - | TRBJ1-1
TGTGCCATCTCCTCGGGGAGGGGTTGGGAGACCCAGTACTTC | CAISSGRGWETQYF | many | TRBV10-3 | TRBD2 | TRBJ2-5